These 30 T cell receptor beta chains came from one sample sequenced in a study of blood T cell repertoires in COVID-19. TCRdb's table, derived via immunoSEQ multiplex PCR, lists solely in-frame clones and lacks some. The data contain some 180,000 clones, 60% to 80% of them seen just once; the ten biggest clones take up 13% to 15%. Sequencing was performed on PBMCs or T cells enriched from blood (not recorded which). All receptors derive from a man in his fifties or sixties who had been exposed to COVID-19.

This rearrangement joins TRBV7-8 to TRBJ1-6, with 7 bases identical to TRBD1. The CDR3 contains 15 residues. The germline gives CDR1 SGHVS, CDR2 FQNEAQ. Germline trimming cut 5 bases from V and 7 bases from J; bases unmatched to any gene: 8. The CDR3 protein is CASSDYSGGNSPLHF. The CDR3 DNA is TGTGCCAGCAGCGACTACTCAGGGGGAAATTCACCCCTCCACTTT.

This clone was recorded once. The chain has TRBV14 and TRBJ2-2; the D gene is possibly TRBD1 (7 bases). CDR1 is SGHDN, CDR2 FVKESK, per germline. The CDR3 length is 16 residues. The V end lost 2 bases, the J end lost 5 bases, and 15 bases lay between the germline ends. CDR3 sequence reads: CASSQRSAGGTGELFF. DNA for the CDR3: TGTGCCAGCAGCCAACGATCGGCAGGGGGGACCGGGGAGCTGTTTTTT. Full variable domain (outside the CDR3, taken from reference TRBV14 and TRBJ2-2): EAGVTQFPSHSVIEKGQTVTLRCDPISGHDNLYWYRRVMGKEIKFLLHFVKESKQDESGMPNNRFLAERTGGTYSTLKVQPAELEDSGVYFCASSQRSAGGTGELFFGEGSRLTVL.

This chain uses TRBV19 with TRBJ2-1; 13 positions agree with TRBD2. Trimming cost V 5 bases and J 9 bases; bases outside gene matches: 7. The CDR3 is made up of 15 amino acids. Per the germline V gene, CDR1 is LNHDA and CDR2 is SQIVND (reference sequence). The CDR3 DNA follows: TGTGCCAGTAGTCTACTAGCGGGAGGGCCCGGTGAGCAGTTCTTC. Translated, it gives CASSLLAGGPGEQFF.

The gene calls are TRBV19 and TRBJ1-6; D gene unclear. V was clipped by 5 bases and J by 6 bases, with 17 bases between them. The CDR3 has 16 amino acids. The germline V gene encodes CDR1 LNHDA and CDR2 SQIVND (reference sequence). DNA for the CDR3: TGTGCCAGTAGTTTATCGCTACAGATTCTTAATTCACCCCTCCACTTT. This encodes CASSLSLQILNSPLHF. Drawing the rest from reference TRBV19 and TRBJ1-6, the complete variable domain is DGGITQSPKYLFRKEGQNVTLSCEQNLNHDAMYWYRQDPGQGLRLIYYSQIVNDFQKGDIAEGYSVSREKKESFPLTVTSAQKNPTAFYLCASSLSLQILNSPLHFGNGTRLTVT.

This clone was seen once. This chain links TRBV5-1 with TRBJ2-1; 13 positions agree with TRBD2. This CDR3 spans 18 amino acids. Germline V gene lookup returns CDR1 SGHRS and CDR2 YFSETQ. V lost 4 bases to trimming and J lost 2 bases; unmatched junction nucleotides: 9. CDR3 amino acids: CASSTGLAGVTAYNEQFF. The CDR3 bases are TGCGCCAGCAGCACCGGACTAGCGGGAGTTACAGCCTACAATGAGCAGTTCTTC. Complete variable domain (other parts from reference TRBV5-1 and TRBJ2-1): KAGVTQTPRYLIKTRGQQVTLSCSPISGHRSVSWYQQTPGQGLQFLFEYFSETQRNKGNFPGRFSGRQFSNSRSEMNVSTLELGDSALYLCASSTGLAGVTAYNEQFFGPGTRLTVL.

The chain recombines TRBV4-2 with TRBJ2-2; D is perhaps TRBD2 (6 bases). V was shortened by 2 bases and J by 0 bases, with 10 bases between the two germline ends. Germline CDR1 is LGHNA and CDR2 is YNFKEQ. There are 16 residues in the CDR3. The CDR3 loop reads CASSQLSSANTGELFF. The CDR3, as DNA: TGTGCCAGCAGCCAACTATCTAGCGCGAACACCGGGGAGCTGTTTTTT.

The table lists this clone with a few counts. The genes are TRBV11-2 and TRBJ1-4, with D possibly matching TRBD1 (6 bases). Germline V gives CDR1 SGHAT, CDR2 FQNNGV. Trimming removed 6 bases from V and 5 bases from J, with 19 bases in between. This CDR3 comprises 16 residues. CDR3 in amino acids: CASSLTRFRGNEKLFF. CDR3 nucleotides: TGTGCCAGCAGTTTGACCCGCTTTAGGGGGAATGAAAAACTGTTTTTT.

J is TRBJ1-2 and V is TRBV19; D is unclear. Per the germline V gene, CDR1 is LNHDA and CDR2 is SQIVND (reference sequence). V lost 1 base, J lost 8 bases, and 5 bases lay in between. The CDR3 spans 11 residues. As DNA, the CDR3 is TGTGCCAGTAGTATAGGTAAAGGCTACACCTTC. Translating gives CASSIGKGYTF. The variable domain in full, with the rest retrieved from reference TRBV19 and TRBJ1-2, is DGGITQSPKYLFRKEGQNVTLSCEQNLNHDAMYWYRQDPGQGLRLIYYSQIVNDFQKGDIAEGYSVSREKKESFPLTVTSAQKNPTAFYLCASSIGKGYTFGSGTRLTVV.

The chain couples TRBV12-1 to TRBJ2-3; the DNA was not compared with TRBD2, the D call given in the table. TRBV12-1 is listed as a pseudogene. The CDR3 runs to 16 residues. The DNA for the CDR3 is TGTGCCAGCGGGACTAGCGGGAGACAGGGGGAAGATACGCAGTATTTT. Amino acid sequence: CASGTSGRQGEDTQYF.

This chain connects TRBV7-2 to TRBJ2-7; D perhaps matches TRBD2 (5 bases). The germline CDR1 and CDR2 sequences are SGHTA and FQGNSA. Trimming left V 5 bases short and J 7 bases short, with 9 bases between. The CDR3 is 11 residues long. The CDR3 DNA reads as TGTGCCAGCAGCCTCAGACTAGAGCAGTACTTC. Its protein product is CASSLRLEQYF.

This clone has a handful of counts. This CDR3 is CASRSGGADTEAFF. The CDR3 DNA is TGTGCCAGCCGATCGGGGGGCGCGGACACTGAAGCTTTCTTT. The gene calls are TRBV6-5 and TRBJ1-1; possible D gene TRBD1, 6 bases. Germline V lookup: CDR1 MNHEY, CDR2 SVGAGI. The CDR3 sequence is 14 residues long. V gave up 8 bases and J gave up 3 bases, with 16 bases separating them.

The chain's CDR3 is CASSPDRLLSGELFF. The DNA of the CDR3 is TGTGCCAGCAGCCCCGACAGATTGCTTAGCGGGGAGCTGTTTTTT. V gene TRBV3-1 (or the pseudogene TRBV3-2) combines with J gene TRBJ2-2; perhaps TRBD1 as D (5 bases). The CDR3 length is 15 residues. Germline values: CDR1 LGHDT, CDR2 YNNKEL (reference sequence). Trimming took off 4 bases at V and 7 bases at J, with 16 bases between the two ends.

The rearrangement joins TRBV19 to TRBJ1-4, with 8 bases lining up with TRBD1. CDR1 LNHDA and CDR2 SQIVND come from the germline V gene (reference sequence). With V trimmed by 4 bases and J by 5 bases, 9 bases remained unmatched. The CDR3 sequence is 16 residues long. The CDR3 sequence: CASSTASGGANEKLFF. CDR3 nucleotides: TGTGCCAGTAGTACCGCCTCAGGGGGCGCAAATGAAAAACTGTTTTTT.

The CDR3 nucleotides are TGCGCCAGCAGCCTCGGACAGCCCCCCTACGAGCAGTACTTC. It translates to CASSLGQPPYEQYF. The chain uses TRBV5-1 and TRBJ2-7; D possibly corresponds to TRBD1 (6 bases). Per germline, CDR1 SGHRS and CDR2 YFSETQ. The CDR3 covers 14 residues. V lost 4 bases to trimming and J lost 2 bases, with 13 bases between them.

This clone was recorded once. The rearrangement joins TRBV24-1 to TRBJ2-1; D is ambiguous. The germline V and J ends were trimmed by 7 bases and 8 bases, with 11 bases remaining between them. The CDR3 is 12 amino acids. Germline CDR1 is KGHDR and CDR2 is SFDVKD. The CDR3 nucleotides are TGTGCCACCAGCGCACCTGGGCATGAGCAGTTCTTC. Protein product: CATSAPGHEQFF.

In this sample, this clone turned up once. The genes are TRBV5-6 and TRBJ1-1; D ambiguous. The germline gives CDR1 SGHDT, CDR2 YYEEEE. V gave up 1 base and J gave up 1 base, with 5 bases separating them. The CDR3 contains 13 residues. The CDR3: CASSLPSNTEAFF. The CDR3 DNA follows: TGTGCCAGCAGCTTGCCCTCGAACACTGAAGCTTTCTTT.

The chain is built from TRBV28 and TRBJ2-5; 7 bases match TRBD2. Germline CDR1 and CDR2: MDHEN and SYDVKM. V gave up 4 bases and J gave up 2 bases; unmatched junction bases: 10. There are 16 residues in the CDR3. CDR3 residues: CASSSSGEAYQETQYF. In DNA, the CDR3 is TGTGCCAGCAGTTCGAGCGGGGAGGCGTATCAAGAGACCCAGTACTTC. Supplemented by reference TRBV28 and TRBJ2-5, the full variable domain reads DVKVTQSSRYLVKRTGEKVFLECVQDMDHENMFWYRQDPGLGLRLIYFSYDVKMKEKGDIPEGYSVSREKKERFSLILESASTNQTSMYLCASSSSGEAYQETQYFGPGTRLLVL.

The rearrangement links TRBV2 to TRBJ1-2; 9 bases are shared with TRBD1. The V and J ends lost 6 bases and 1 base, in that order; junction bases with no gene match: 3. CDR3 size: 14 residues. Germline V CDR1 and CDR2: SNHLY, FYNNEI. CDR3 protein: CASSDRGGNYGYTF. CDR3 nucleotides: TGTGCCAGCAGCGACAGGGGGGGTAACTATGGCTACACCTTC.

The chain joins TRBV19 to TRBJ2-2, with a weak D call TRBD1 (6 bases). CDR3 length: 18 amino acids. V was clipped by 5 bases and J by 0 bases, with 19 bases between them. CDR1 and CDR2 (germline): LNHDA, SQIVND (reference sequence). CDR3 sequence (DNA): TGTGCCAGTAGTCAGAATATATTGGACAGATCGAACACCGGGGAGCTGTTTTTT. It specifies CASSQNILDRSNTGELFF.

This chain uses TRBV29-1 with TRBJ1-1; TRBD1 agrees at 7 bases. The germline V gene encodes CDR1 SQVTM and CDR2 ANQGSEA. The CDR3 extends over 12 amino acids. V lost 4 bases, J lost 6 bases, and 5 bases stayed unmatched. CDR3 sequence (DNA): TGCAGCGTTGGACAGGGCGGGGCTGAAGCTTTCTTT. Amino acids: CSVGQGGAEAFF.

The gene calls are TRBV29-1 and TRBJ1-3, with D maybe TRBD1 (5 bases). Trimming removed 8 bases from V and 8 bases from J, with 13 bases in between. Germline V gene sequence: CDR1 SQVTM, CDR2 ANQGSEA. The CDR3 runs 11 residues. The CDR3 reads CSISTGHTIYF. The CDR3, as DNA: TGCAGCATAAGCACAGGACACACCATATATTTT.

This chain joins TRBV7-3 and TRBJ2-2; 10 bases match TRBD2. The length of the CDR3 is 18 residues. Germline CDR1 and CDR2: SGHTA and FQGTGA. Losses at the gene ends were 1 base for V and 4 bases for J; bases not matched to a gene: 9. This CDR3 is CASSLNSLAGDLTGELFF. In nucleotides, the CDR3 is TGTGCCAGCAGCTTAAATAGCCTAGCGGGAGACCTCACCGGGGAGCTGTTTTTT.

This clone has only one observation. The chain employs TRBV29-1 and TRBJ2-7, with 9 bases identical to TRBD1. Trimming at V came to 4 bases and at J to 1 base, leaving 5 bases not matched to a gene. The CDR3 contains 14 residues. CDR1 is SQVTM and CDR2 is ANQGSEA in the germline V gene. This CDR3 is CSVAVGQGSYEQYF. The CDR3 nucleotides read TGCAGCGTTGCTGTCGGACAGGGGTCCTACGAGCAGTACTTC.

J is TRBJ2-7 and V is TRBV5-1; TRBD2 agrees at 11 bases. Germline loops: CDR1 SGHRS, CDR2 YFSETQ. With V trimmed by 3 bases and J by 1 base, 3 bases remained unmatched. The CDR3 has 15 residues. This CDR3 reads CASSSGTSGSYEQYF. The CDR3 coding sequence is TGCGCCAGCAGCTCCGGGACTAGCGGTTCCTACGAGCAGTACTTC.

This clone came up a few times. The V and J genes are TRBV27 and TRBJ1-4; D is uncertain. Trimming pared 3 bases from V and 6 bases from J, leaving 11 bases between. The germline V gene encodes CDR1 MNHEY and CDR2 SMNVEV (reference sequence). The CDR3 runs 14 residues. The CDR3 protein is CASSLSKLDEKLFF. In DNA form, the CDR3 reads TGTGCCAGCAGTTTGAGTAAACTAGATGAAAAACTGTTTTTT.

The chain links TRBV15 to TRBJ2-2; D might be TRBD1 (6 bases). Germline V gene sequence: CDR1 LNHNV, CDR2 YYDKDF (reference sequence). Trimming removed 0 bases at V and 6 bases at J, with 29 bases between. The CDR3 has 21 residues. CDR3 protein: CATSRDTAGQFLGSRSGELFF. CDR3 nucleotide sequence: TGTGCCACCAGCAGAGATACGGCCGGACAGTTTCTTGGGTCCCGATCCGGGGAGCTGTTTTTT.

The chain couples TRBV11-2 to TRBJ2-1; TRBD2 is a possible D gene (6 bases). The CDR3 runs to 18 residues. Trimming took off 2 bases at V and 4 bases at J, with 21 bases between the two ends. Germline V gene data show CDR1 as SGHAT and CDR2 as FQNNGV. The CDR3 DNA sequence: TGTGCCAGCAGCTTATCATTTGGGGGACCGGGACTGTACAATGAGCAGTTCTTC. Protein: CASSLSFGGPGLYNEQFF.

The chain joins TRBV5-6 to TRBJ1-5; tentative D call: TRBD1 (5 bases). V dropped 1 base and J dropped 4 bases, with 15 bases sitting between them. CDR3 length equals 16 residues. The germline V gene encodes CDR1 SGHDT and CDR2 YYEEEE. CDR3 sequence: CASSLLAGGGNQPQHF. The CDR3 DNA is TGTGCCAGCAGCTTGTTGGCCGGGGGAGGGAATCAGCCCCAGCATTTT.

In this sample, this clone turned up a few times. The chain employs TRBV5-4 and TRBJ1-1; no firm D call. Germline V gives CDR1 SGHNT, CDR2 YYREEE (reference sequence). The V and J ends lost 1 base and 5 bases respectively, with 6 bases between them. The CDR3 totals 12 residues. CDR3 sequence reads: CASSLFGTEAFF. DNA for the CDR3: TGTGCCAGCAGCTTGTTCGGGACTGAAGCTTTCTTT.

The chain couples TRBV6-4 to TRBJ2-1, with 9 bases aligning to TRBD1. This CDR3 region has 15 residues. V lost 0 bases, J lost 3 bases, and 0 bases stayed unmatched. Germline-derived CDR1 and CDR2 are MRHNA and SNTAGT. The CDR3 region has the DNA TGTGCCAGCAGTGACTCGACAGGGGGCTACAATGAGCAGTTCTTC. This gives the protein CASSDSTGGYNEQFF.